This T cell receptor beta chain was sequenced during a study of cytomegalovirus exposure and HLA in healthy donors. PCR involved 60 Vbeta and 13 Jbeta primers. The protocol was immunoSEQ multiplex PCR, while the TCRdb copy is restricted to in-frame clones and leaves out a portion. The sample holds 100,000 to 150,000 clones, roughly 18% seen once. The V gene's germline CDR1 is MNHNY and CDR2 SVGAGI (reference sequence). Trimming took 4 bases from V and 5 from J; bases not matched to a gene: 8. The CDR3 runs to 15 residues. The clonotype originates from a female donor in good health and CMV-seropositive. The rearrangement uses TRBV6-6 and TRBJ2-5, with TRBD1 matching 9 bases. The specimen sequenced was PBMCs. In nucleotides, the CDR3 is TGTGCCAGCAGTTTCTCGACAGGGGGTACCGAGACCCAGTACTTC. As protein: CASSFSTGGTETQYF.